This T cell receptor beta chain was captured in a study of T cells in Graves' hyperthyroidism and ophthalmopathy. Study-wide findings and caveats: A model using 13 V-J features told ophthalmopathy apart from stable hyperthyroidism.

Exclusion followed for patients with uncontrolled infection, other autoimmune disease, pregnancy or lactation. Thyroid ultrasound, orbital computed tomography, clinical symptoms, and serum thyroxine and TRAb underpinned diagnoses. Template material for amplifying TCR beta CDR3 regions consisted of RNA transcripts. A set of HTBI primers served as the primers for a first-round RT-PCR of the TCR CDR3. TCRdb fed the multiplex PCR reads into MiXCR, producing one record per CDR3 protein. Among roughly 400,000 distinct CDR3 sequences listed, around a quarter were seen once. As for this clonotype: Its antigen is currently unknown.

Looked up from germline, CDR1 is SNHLY and CDR2 is FYNNEI. V lost 3 bases and J lost 4, with 9 bases in between. The CDR3 extends over 14 amino acids. Sequencing used blood. The TCR comes from a man aged 45-60 years with Graves' hyperthyroidism. The chain is built from TRBV2 and TRBJ1-4; D not certain. CDR3 residues: CASSDGQFNEKLFF. In nucleotides, the CDR3 is TGTGCCAGCAGTGATGGTCAGTTTAATGAAAAACTGTTTTTT.